The source of this TCR beta chain is a study of technical replicates of blood from a handful of donors. Sequencing was performed with immunoSEQ multiplex PCR; in TCRdb, only in-frame clones are kept and a portion is missing. Of 76,000 or so clones in the sample, roughly nine tenths were seen once. This clone was observed a single time. This CDR3 has 15 amino acids. J lost 0 bases, V lost 4 bases, and 1 base had no gene match. In germline, CDR1 is WNHNN, CDR2 SYGVQD (reference sequence). This receptor was identified in a human donor in good health. Sequenced material: T cells isolated from PBMCs. This sequence joins TRBV10-1 and TRBJ2-2; 8 nucleotides match TRBD2. The CDR3 region is CASSAGGANTGELFF. CDR3 DNA sequence: TGCGCCAGCAGTGCGGGGGGGGCGAACACCGGGGAGCTGTTTTTT.